These T cell receptor beta chains were read from a single sample in a study of response to subunit inactivated influenza vaccine. TCRdb reanalysed the RT-PCR reads using MiXCR and keeps one entry per CDR3 protein. Of about 620,000 distinct CDR3 sequences in the sample, approximately 10% were seen once. These same records also appear under a second study, on T cells expressing NK-cell markers.

Sequenced here: PBMCs from blood, sampled on the day of vaccination. These receptor sequences come from a man in his forties or fifties who received an inactivated influenza vaccine. The CDR3 runs from the conserved cysteine through the conserved F or W. The D gene is left open where the match is weak. Expanded clones are given a class, and other clones once, few, many or no size at all.

clone size	D gene	J gene	V gene	CDR3 DNA	CDR3 protein
few	.	TRBJ2-2	TRBV15	TGTGCCACCAGCAGAGTGCCTCCAGGGATTGGGAACACCGGGGAGCTGTTTTTT	CATSRVPPGIGNTGELFF
few	.	TRBJ1-1	TRBV27	TGTGCCAGCAGTTCCCCCTCGCAACCCATGAACACTGAAGCTTTCTTT	CASSSPSQPMNTEAFF
many	.	TRBJ2-1	TRBV9	TGTGCCAGCAGCGGGGCTTTTGGTTTAGCGGACAATGAGCAGTTCTTC	CASSGAFGLADNEQFF
.	.	TRBJ2-3	TRBV6-1	TGTGCCAGCAACCGAAATACAGCGGGCACAGATACGCAGTATTTT	CASNRNTAGTDTQYF
few	.	TRBJ2-1	TRBV6-2/TRBV6-3	TGTGCCAGCGAAGACGGGAGCTCCTACAATGAGCAGTTCTTC	CASEDGSSYNEQFF
.	.	TRBJ1-1	TRBV7-2	TGTGCCAGCAGCTTAGCTTACGCAGTCACTGAAGCTTTCTTT	CASSLAYAVTEAFF
many	TRBD2	TRBJ2-2	TRBV4-1	TGCGCCAGCAGCCAAGATCAGGGACTAGCGGGAACCGGGGAGCTGTTTTTT	CASSQDQGLAGTGELFF
few	.	TRBJ1-1	TRBV20-1	TGCAGTGCTAGCAGGGGTTCAGGGAAAACTGAAGCTTTCTTT	CSASRGSGKTEAFF
few	TRBD1	TRBJ1-5	TRBV7-2	TGTGCCAGCAGCTTTGACAGGGCCCCTCGGAATCAGCCCCAGCATTTT	CASSFDRAPRNQPQHF
few	.	TRBJ2-7	TRBV20-1	TGCAGTGCTTCCCTGGCGGGCCGGAGCTCCTACGAGCAGTACTTC	CSASLAGRSSYEQYF
many	.	TRBJ1-1	TRBV12-3/TRBV12-4	TGTGCCAGCAGCGCTGGATGGGAGAACACTGAAGCTTTCTTT	CASSAGWENTEAFF
few	TRBD1	TRBJ2-5	TRBV24-1	TGTGCCACCAGTGACCCGACAGGGGGGGAAGAAGAGACCCAGTACTTC	CATSDPTGGEEETQYF
.	.	TRBJ1-1	TRBV7-2	TGTGCCAGCAGCTTGCGACGCGGGAACACTGAAGCTTTCTTT	CASSLRRGNTEAFF
many	TRBD2	TRBJ2-1	TRBV6-2/TRBV6-3	TGTGCCAGCATGGCCATAGGGACTACTATATACAATGAGCAGTTCTTC	CASMAIGTTIYNEQFF
few	TRBD1	TRBJ1-2	TRBV29-1	TGCAGCGTTGGGACAGGGAATGGCTACACCTTC	CSVGTGNGYTF
few	TRBD1	TRBJ2-7	TRBV7-9	TGTGCCAGCAGCTTAGTGAGGACAGGGAAAGAGCAGTACTTC	CASSLVRTGKEQYF
many	.	TRBJ2-2	TRBV7-9	TGTGCCAGCATCCCACTAGGCAGAAGGTCCGGGGAGCTGTTTTTT	CASIPLGRRSGELFF
.	.	TRBJ2-1	TRBV20-1	TGCAGCTTCCTCCTTAAAGGGGCTAATGAGCAGTTCTTC	CSFLLKGANEQFF
.	.	TRBJ2-1	TRBV7-2	TGTGCCAGCAGCTTAAAAGTGGGGTTTTGGGAGCAGTTCTTC	CASSLKVGFWEQFF
few	.	TRBJ2-1	TRBV4-2	TGTGCCAGCAGCCAAGAGGTGGACACCAAGGTCAATGAGCAGTTCTTC	CASSQEVDTKVNEQFF
few	.	TRBJ2-5	TRBV20-1	TGCAGTGCTAGAGATCCTTTGGCCGGGACCTTACAAGAGACCCAGTACTTC	CSARDPLAGTLQETQYF
.	.	TRBJ2-3	TRBV28	TGTGCCAGCAGTTTAGGGGTGTGGGCCACAGATACGCAGTATTTT	CASSLGVWATDTQYF
.	TRBD2	TRBJ2-1	TRBV3-1	TGTGCCAGCAGCTCGCACACCCTTCTAGCGGCCCACAATGAGCAGTTCTTC	CASSSHTLLAAHNEQFF
many	.	TRBJ2-1	TRBV20-1	TGCAGTGCTAGAGATGGGCTCTCCTGGGATGAGCAGTTCTTC	CSARDGLSWDEQFF
many	.	TRBJ2-7	TRBV29-1	TGCAGCGTTGAGGACGGTAGTACCTACGAGCAGTACTTC	CSVEDGSTYEQYF
few	TRBD1	TRBJ2-7	TRBV7-2	TGTGCCAGCAGCGTACAACAGGGGCCCCTCTACGAGCAGTACTTC	CASSVQQGPLYEQYF
few	TRBD1	TRBJ1-1	TRBV10-3	TGTGCCATCAGGGAGACAGGGGTGGAGACTGAAGCTTTCTTT	CAIRETGVETEAFF
.	TRBD1	TRBJ1-1	TRBV7-2	TGTGCCAGCAGGGCTCGGACAGGGGGAAACACTGAAGCTTTCTTT	CASRARTGGNTEAFF
many	.	TRBJ2-3	TRBV5-1	TGCGCCAGCAGCTTTGCAGCTGTTTCAGATACGCAGTATTTT	CASSFAAVSDTQYF
many	.	TRBJ2-1	TRBV29-1	TGCAGCGTTATCCGAGGAAGCTCCTACAATGAGCAGTTCTTC	CSVIRGSSYNEQFF
.	.	TRBJ2-4	TRBV5-1	TGCGCCAGCAGCTTGGGGACCATAGCCAAAAACATTCAGTACTTC	CASSLGTIAKNIQYF
.	.	TRBJ2-2	TRBV6-1	TGTGCCAGCAGGGACACTTGGGGGGCCGGGGAGCTGTTTTTT	CASRDTWGAGELFF
.	.	TRBJ2-5	TRBV12-3/TRBV12-4	TGTGCCAGCAGTCCCCTTTTAGGGAAACCTCAAGAGACCCAGTACTTC	CASSPLLGKPQETQYF
many	.	TRBJ1-1	TRBV5-1	TGCGCCAGCAGCTTGGTGTCGGTAAACACTGAAGCTTTCTTT	CASSLVSVNTEAFF
few	TRBD1	TRBJ2-7	TRBV4-1	TGCGCCAGCAGCCAAGTAACAGGGGTCCCATCCTACGAGCAGTACTTC	CASSQVTGVPSYEQYF
once	TRBD2	TRBJ2-3	TRBV15	TGTGCCACCAGCAGAGACGGACTAGCGGGGGATACGCAGTATTTT	CATSRDGLAGDTQYF
.	TRBD2	TRBJ2-7	TRBV11-2	TGTGCCAGCAGCCGCACTAGCGGACCTACCTACGAGCAGTACTTC	CASSRTSGPTYEQYF
few	.	TRBJ1-5	TRBV9	TGTGCCAGCAGCGTAGACGGAGGATGGGATAAGCCCCAGCATTTT	CASSVDGGWDKPQHF
few	.	TRBJ2-1	TRBV24-1	TGTGCCACCAGTGGCCTTGACAGAGGTAGCACCTACAATGAGCAGTTCTTC	CATSGLDRGSTYNEQFF
few	TRBD1	TRBJ1-3	TRBV7-2	TGTGCCAGCAGCTTTTCCGGACAGGGCGGGGGAAACACCATATATTTT	CASSFSGQGGGNTIYF
few	.	TRBJ2-5	TRBV20-1	TGCAGTGCTAGGGACTACAGGGTGATGTACCAAGAGACCCAGTACTTC	CSARDYRVMYQETQYF
few	.	TRBJ1-5	TRBV30	TGTGCCTGGAGTCTAGGGGAAGCGGAGCCCCAGCATTTT	CAWSLGEAEPQHF
few	TRBD2	TRBJ2-7	TRBV4-2	TGTGCCAGCAGCCATCTACTAGCGGGGAACGAGCAGTACTTC	CASSHLLAGNEQYF
few	TRBD1	TRBJ1-2	TRBV6-2/TRBV6-3	TGTGCCAGCAGTCCTACAGGGGGCGACTATGGCTACACCTTC	CASSPTGGDYGYTF
few	.	TRBJ2-1	TRBV29-1	TGCAGCGTTGGCGGCCCGAACTACAATGAGCAGTTCTTC	CSVGGPNYNEQFF
few	TRBD2	TRBJ2-3	TRBV4-1	TGCGCCAGCAGCCAAGGCGAGCGGGACCCCGCAGTGGATACGCAGTATTTT	CASSQGERDPAVDTQYF
few	.	TRBJ1-2	TRBV3-1	TGTGCCAGCAGCCACCTGGGGACGGCCTATGGCTACACCTTC	CASSHLGTAYGYTF
.	TRBD1	TRBJ1-5	TRBV10-3	TGTGCCATCAGTCGAACAGGGGGGACTCTCAATCAGCCCCAGCATTTT	CAISRTGGTLNQPQHF
.	TRBD1	TRBJ2-5	TRBV5-6	TGTGCCAGCAGCTCTCAACAGGGGCGGGAGACCCAGTACTTC	CASSSQQGRETQYF